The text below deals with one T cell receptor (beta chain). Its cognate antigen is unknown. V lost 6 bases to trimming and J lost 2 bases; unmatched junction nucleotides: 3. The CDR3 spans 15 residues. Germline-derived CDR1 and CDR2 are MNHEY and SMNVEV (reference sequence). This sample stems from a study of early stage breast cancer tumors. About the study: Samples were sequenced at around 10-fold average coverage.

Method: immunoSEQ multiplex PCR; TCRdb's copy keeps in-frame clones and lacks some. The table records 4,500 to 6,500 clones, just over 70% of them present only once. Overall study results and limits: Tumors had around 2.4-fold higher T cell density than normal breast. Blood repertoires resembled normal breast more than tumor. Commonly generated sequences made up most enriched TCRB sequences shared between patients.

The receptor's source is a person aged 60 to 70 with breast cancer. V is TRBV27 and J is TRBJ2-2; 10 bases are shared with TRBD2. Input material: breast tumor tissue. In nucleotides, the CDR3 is TGTGCCAGCAGGGGACTAGCGATAAACACCGGGGAGCTGTTTTTT. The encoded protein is CASRGLAINTGELFF.